The 15 T cell receptor beta chains in this list originate from one sample, sequenced in a study of blood T cell repertoires in COVID-19. Libraries were prepared by immunoSEQ multiplex PCR; TCRdb keeps only in-frame clonotypes and omits some of them. This table has under 85,000 clones, 85% appearing once. The sample taken for sequencing was peripheral blood. Receptor source: a man older than 75 with acute or convalescent COVID-19.

The V and J genes are TRBV21-1 and TRBJ1-1; TRBD1 reflects the table's D call only, with no check against the DNA. TRBV21-1 is deemed a pseudogene. The CDR3 has 17 amino acids. In DNA form, the CDR3 reads TGTGCCAGCAGCAAAGCGGGCAGGGTCAGGGGGAACACTGAAGCTTTCTTT. Translating gives CASSKAGRVRGNTEAFF.

The J gene is TRBJ2-2, the V gene TRBV11-2; D remains ambiguous. Trimming took off 6 bases at V and 8 bases at J, with 4 bases between the two ends. Germline CDR1 SGHAT, CDR2 FQNNGV. The CDR3 has 10 residues. The chain's CDR3 is CASRAGELFF. The CDR3 DNA sequence: TGTGCCAGCAGGGCAGGGGAGCTGTTTTTT.

The V and J genes are TRBV10-3 and TRBJ2-5, with D perhaps TRBD2 (6 bases). Trimming removed 4 bases from V and 7 bases from J, with 25 bases in between. CDR1 and CDR2 (germline): ENHRY, SYGVKD. CDR3 length: 17 residues. For the CDR3, the DNA is TGTGCCATCAGTGTCCTGGCGATTGGGAGGCCTTATTTGACCCAGTACTTC. This sequence encodes CAISVLAIGRPYLTQYF.

V gene TRBV5-1 combines with J gene TRBJ2-3; 11 bases fit TRBD2. J was trimmed by 2 bases and V by 1 base; bases with no gene match: 9. The CDR3 extends over 18 amino acids. CDR1 and CDR2 from the germline V gene are SGHRS and YFSETQ. CDR3 sequence (DNA): TGCGCCAGCAGCTTGAAATTAACTAGCGGGAGCGACACAGATACGCAGTATTTT. It specifies CASSLKLTSGSDTDTQYF.

V gene TRBV24-1 combines with J gene TRBJ2-5; D may be TRBD1 (6 bases). Germline CDR1 and CDR2: KGHDR and SFDVKD. V was trimmed by 0 bases and J by 2 bases, leaving 9 bases between them. This CDR3 has 15 residues. The CDR3 region is CATSDLQTGQETQYF. In nucleotides, the CDR3 is TGTGCCACCAGTGATTTGCAAACAGGGCAAGAGACCCAGTACTTC.

The CDR3, as DNA: TGCGCCAGCAGCAGCGGGATAGCGGCTCTATACACAGATACGCAGTATTTT. This encodes CASSSGIAALYTDTQYF. V and J are TRBV5-1 and TRBJ2-3; 7 bases are a match to TRBD2. Losses at the gene ends were 4 bases for V and 2 bases for J; bases not matched to a gene: 13. CDR3 length equals 17 residues. Germline CDR1 and CDR2: SGHRS and YFSETQ. Supplemented by reference TRBV5-1 and TRBJ2-3, the full variable domain reads KAGVTQTPRYLIKTRGQQVTLSCSPISGHRSVSWYQQTPGQGLQFLFEYFSETQRNKGNFPGRFSGRQFSNSRSEMNVSTLELGDSALYLCASSSGIAALYTDTQYFGPGTRLTVL.

The chain combines TRBV5-1 with TRBJ1-2, with TRBD1 identical over 7 bases. Germline CDR1 is SGHRS and CDR2 is YFSETQ. Trimming cost V 0 bases and J 4 bases; bases outside gene matches: 3. The CDR3 runs 14 residues. DNA of the CDR3: TGCGCCAGCAGCTTGGAGGGGGACAGCTATGGCTACACCTTC. Translation gives CASSLEGDSYGYTF.

This rearrangement joins TRBV27 to TRBJ2-7, with TRBD2 identical over 12 bases. This CDR3 contains 14 residues. Trimming took 7 bases from V and 3 from J; bases not matched to a gene: 4. Germline CDR1 reads MNHEY; CDR2 reads SMNVEV (reference sequence). The CDR3 loop reads CASMTSGRIYEQYF. For the CDR3, the DNA is TGTGCCAGCATGACTAGCGGGAGAATCTACGAGCAGTACTTC.

The chain links TRBV5-5 to TRBJ1-5, with unresolved D. From germline, CDR1 is SGHKS and CDR2 YYEKEE (reference sequence). V was shortened by 1 base and J by 6 bases, with 8 bases between the two germline ends. CDR3 size: 13 residues. CDR3 bases: TGTGCCAGCAGCTTGAACATTGGTCAGCCCCAGCATTTT. It is translated as CASSLNIGQPQHF.

This chain joins TRBV21-1 and TRBJ2-3; the table's D call, TRBD2, has no DNA check behind it. TRBV21-1 represents a pseudogene. This CDR3 has 13 residues. CDR3 DNA sequence: TGTGCCAGCAGGAGGACTAGCACAGATACGCAGTATTTT. It yields the protein CASRRTSTDTQYF.

This clone was seen a few times. V is TRBV19 and J is TRBJ1-2, with D unclear. V lost 7 bases to trimming and J lost 6 bases, with 18 bases between them. CDR3 size: 14 residues. Germline V gene data show CDR1 as LNHDA and CDR2 as SQIVND (reference sequence). CDR3: CASNEKRAADGYTF. DNA of the CDR3: TGTGCCAGTAATGAAAAGAGGGCGGCGGATGGCTACACCTTC. Supplemented by reference TRBV19 and TRBJ1-2, the full variable domain reads DGGITQSPKYLFRKEGQNVTLSCEQNLNHDAMYWYRQDPGQGLRLIYYSQIVNDFQKGDIAEGYSVSREKKESFPLTVTSAQKNPTAFYLCASNEKRAADGYTFGSGTRLTVV.

V is TRBV9 and J is TRBJ2-1; weak D call: TRBD2 (6 bases). Germline V CDR1 and CDR2: SGDLS, YYNGEE. This CDR3 contains 12 residues. The chain's CDR3 is CASSGPYNEQFF. The CDR3 coding sequence is TGTGCGTCCAGCGGGCCCTACAATGAGCAGTTCTTC.

The V and J genes are TRBV5-1 and TRBJ2-5; 7 bases map to TRBD1. The germline V gene has CDR1 SGHRS and CDR2 YFSETQ. The CDR3 totals 14 residues. After removal of 4 bases from V and 5 bases from J, the junction contained 8 bases not matched to a gene. This CDR3 reads CASSPSTGVETQYF. DNA for the CDR3: TGCGCCAGCAGCCCTTCCACAGGGGTGGAGACCCAGTACTTC.

This chain uses TRBV9 with TRBJ2-3; D gene unclear. CDR3 size: 14 residues. Deletions cut 6 bases from V and 1 base from J, with 12 bases between. Germline V gene data show CDR1 as SGDLS and CDR2 as YYNGEE. The CDR3 region has the DNA TGTGCCAGCACCCTCGCGCTTGGCACAGATACGCAGTATTTT. It translates to CASTLALGTDTQYF.

The rearrangement links TRBV4-2 to TRBJ2-1; TRBD2 matches 9 bases. Losses at the gene ends were 4 bases for V and 3 bases for J; bases not matched to a gene: 7. The CDR3 length is 16 residues. In germline, CDR1 is LGHNA, CDR2 YNFKEQ. CDR3 in DNA: TGTGCCAGCAGCCTAAGGGGCGGGGGGGTCTACAATGAGCAGTTCTTC. Protein: CASSLRGGGVYNEQFF.